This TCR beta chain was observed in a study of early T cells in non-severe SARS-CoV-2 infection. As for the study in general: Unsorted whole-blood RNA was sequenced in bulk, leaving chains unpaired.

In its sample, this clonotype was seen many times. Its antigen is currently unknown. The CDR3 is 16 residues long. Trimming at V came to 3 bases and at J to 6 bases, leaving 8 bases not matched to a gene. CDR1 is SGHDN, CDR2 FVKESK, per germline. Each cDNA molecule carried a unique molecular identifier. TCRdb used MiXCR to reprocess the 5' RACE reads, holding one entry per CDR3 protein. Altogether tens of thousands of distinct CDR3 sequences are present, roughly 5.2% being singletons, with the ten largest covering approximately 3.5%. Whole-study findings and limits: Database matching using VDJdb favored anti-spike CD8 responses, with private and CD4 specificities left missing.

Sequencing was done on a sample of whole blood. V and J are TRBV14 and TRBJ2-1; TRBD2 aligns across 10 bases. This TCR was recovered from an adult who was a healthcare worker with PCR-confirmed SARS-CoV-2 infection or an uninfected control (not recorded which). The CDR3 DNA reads TGTGCCAGCAGCCAGGAGGGACTAGCGCACCTCAATGAGCAGTTCTTC. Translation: CASSQEGLAHLNEQFF.